This T cell receptor (beta chain) is drawn from a study of T-cell reconstitution after alpha-beta-depleted transplantation in children. A TCRbeta library incorporating unique molecular identifiers was prepared. MiXCR, applied by TCRdb to the PCR reads, yields one record per CDR3 protein. The table has hundreds of thousands of distinct CDR3 sequences, roughly a tenth seen once. This clonotype has only a few counts. There are 14 residues in the CDR3. Germline V gene sequence: CDR1 DFQATT, CDR2 SNEGSKA (reference sequence). V was clipped by 6 bases and J by 8 bases; unmatched bases: 10. The sequences come from PBMCs from the stem cell graft donor, collected from the stem cell graft. This receptor was taken from a human donor who donated a stem cell graft to a child with acute myeloid leukemia. This rearrangement joins TRBV20-1 to TRBJ1-4, with 9 bases identical to TRBD1. The CDR3 coding sequence is TGCAGTGCACGGGACAGGGAGGGTCGAGAAAAACTGTTTTTT. Translated: CSARDREGREKLFF.